Presented here are 32 T cell receptor beta chains from one specimen sequenced in a study of blood T cell repertoires in COVID-19. The repertoire was sequenced with immunoSEQ multiplex PCR; TCRdb's copy has only in-frame clones and lacks some. This table has about 250,000 clones, roughly 86% appearing once. The sequenced sample was peripheral blood. The source is an older woman who had recovered from COVID-19.

V gene TRBV2 combines with J gene TRBJ1-5; TRBD1 matches at 11 bases. J was trimmed by 1 base and V by 7 bases; bases with no gene match: 6. The CDR3 contains 16 residues. Germline V gene lookup returns CDR1 SNHLY and CDR2 FYNNEI. The CDR3 nucleotides read TGTGCCAGCACCGGACAGGGGGCGCAGAGCAATCAGCCCCAGCATTTT. It codes for CASTGQGAQSNQPQHF.

CDR3 residues: CASSVDTGGTEAFF. The CDR3 coding sequence is TGTGCCAGCAGCGTAGATACAGGGGGTACTGAAGCTTTCTTT. This rearrangement joins TRBV9 to TRBJ1-1, with 8 nucleotides matching TRBD1. This CDR3 has 14 residues. The V gene end was trimmed by 0 bases and the J gene end by 5 bases; junction bases not matched to a gene: 3. Germline V gene data show CDR1 as SGDLS and CDR2 as YYNGEE.

This clone came up a few times. Other DNA sequences from this sample encode an identical CDR3 as well. The V gene is TRBV19, the J gene TRBJ2-7; possible D gene TRBD1, 5 bases. The CDR3 is made up of 13 amino acids. Germline V gene lookup returns CDR1 LNHDA and CDR2 SQIVND (reference sequence). V lost 1 base to trimming and J lost 6 bases, with 10 bases between them. The CDR3 loop reads CASSIGQRREQYF. The CDR3 nucleotides read TGTGCCAGTAGTATAGGACAGCGCCGCGAGCAGTACTTC.

The chain links TRBV10-3 to TRBJ2-1; TRBD2 matches at 9 bases. V gave up 2 bases and J gave up 3 bases; unmatched junction bases: 8. Germline CDR1 and CDR2: ENHRY and SYGVKD. The CDR3 totals 17 residues. The CDR3 DNA reads TGTGCCATCAGTGAGCCAGCAGCGGGGGGCAGCTACAATGAGCAGTTCTTC. Translation gives CAISEPAAGGSYNEQFF.

This rearrangement joins TRBV9 to TRBJ1-2; the match to TRBD1 covers 11 bases. This CDR3 is 15 amino acids long. Trimming took 0 bases from V and 7 from J; bases not matched to a gene: 5. The germline V gene encodes CDR1 SGDLS and CDR2 YYNGEE. This CDR3 reads CASSVGTGGASGYTF. CDR3 DNA sequence: TGTGCCAGCAGCGTAGGGACAGGGGGCGCTTCTGGCTACACCTTC.

V and J are TRBV7-3 and TRBJ1-5; 7 nucleotides agree with TRBD1. V gave up 4 bases and J gave up 6 bases; unmatched junction bases: 3. Germline lookup yields CDR1 SGHTA and CDR2 FQGTGA. The CDR3 has 13 residues. The CDR3 DNA is TGTGCCAGCAGCTCAAACAGGGGTCAGCCCCAGCATTTT. It specifies CASSSNRGQPQHF.

The chain uses TRBV5-1 and TRBJ2-7; TRBD2 aligns across 7 bases. CDR1 SGHRS and CDR2 YFSETQ come from the germline V gene. The CDR3 is 14 residues long. Trimming removed 4 bases from V and 5 bases from J; junction bases left unmatched: 9. CDR3 sequence: CASSTNGEGNEQYF. The CDR3 bases are TGCGCCAGCAGCACAAACGGGGAGGGTAACGAGCAGTACTTC. Based on the CDR3 plus reference TRBV5-1 and TRBJ2-7, the full variable domain is KAGVTQTPRYLIKTRGQQVTLSCSPISGHRSVSWYQQTPGQGLQFLFEYFSETQRNKGNFPGRFSGRQFSNSRSEMNVSTLELGDSALYLCASSTNGEGNEQYFGPGTRLTVT.

This clone was seen a single time. The gene calls are TRBV5-1 and TRBJ2-1; D not certain. This CDR3 has 12 residues. Per germline, CDR1 SGHRS and CDR2 YFSETQ. V shed 7 bases and J shed 0 bases, with 5 bases lying between them. The CDR3 is CASLSSYNEQFF. In DNA form, the CDR3 reads TGCGCCAGCTTGAGCTCCTACAATGAGCAGTTCTTC. Using reference TRBV5-1 and TRBJ2-1 for the parts outside the CDR3, the full variable domain is KAGVTQTPRYLIKTRGQQVTLSCSPISGHRSVSWYQQTPGQGLQFLFEYFSETQRNKGNFPGRFSGRQFSNSRSEMNVSTLELGDSALYLCASLSSYNEQFFGPGTRLTVL.

The chain employs TRBV7-2 and TRBJ2-7; 10 bases are shared with TRBD1. J was trimmed by 0 bases and V by 5 bases; bases with no gene match: 4. Germline-derived CDR1 and CDR2 are SGHTA and FQGNSA. The CDR3 contains 15 residues. The CDR3, as DNA: TGTGCCAGCAGCCAGGACAGGGGGAGCTCCTACGAGCAGTACTTC. This translates into CASSQDRGSSYEQYF.

The rearrangement uses TRBV5-1 and TRBJ2-1; D is unclear. The CDR3 is 14 amino acids. Trimming took off 4 bases at V and 1 base at J, with 9 bases between the two ends. From germline, CDR1 is SGHRS and CDR2 YFSETQ. DNA for the CDR3: TGCGCCAGCAGCCCTGTAATTTCCTACAATGAGCAGTTCTTC. It encodes CASSPVISYNEQFF.

The rearrangement joins TRBV11-3 to TRBJ2-1; a possible D gene is TRBD1 (6 bases). V dropped 3 bases and J dropped 3 bases, with 9 bases sitting between them. The CDR3 loop spans 14 amino acids. Germline-derived CDR1 and CDR2 are SGHNT and YENEEA. In DNA, the CDR3 is TGTGCCAGCAGCTTCACGGGACACTACAATGAGCAGTTCTTC. Translation: CASSFTGHYNEQFF.

The V call is TRBV4-1, the J call TRBJ1-1; D unresolved. The CDR3 is 14 amino acids. Germline loops: CDR1 MGHRA, CDR2 YSYEKL. Trimming removed 5 bases from V and 1 base from J, with 11 bases in between. This CDR3 reads CASSNERTNTEAFF. In nucleotides, the CDR3 is TGCGCCAGCAGCAACGAGCGAACGAACACTGAAGCTTTCTTT.

The chain joins TRBV6-5 to TRBJ2-7, with TRBD2 matching 14 bases. Germline V CDR1 and CDR2: MNHEY, SVGAGI. This CDR3 is 15 amino acids long. The junction had 3 bases not matched to a gene; V was cut back by 5 bases and J by 3 bases. CDR3 DNA: TGTGCCAGCAGTAAGACTAGCGGGGGGGACTACGAGCAGTACTTC. Translated: CASSKTSGGDYEQYF.

This chain connects TRBV28 to TRBJ1-4; a weak D match, TRBD1 (6 bases). Germline assignment: CDR1 MDHEN and CDR2 SYDVKM. This CDR3 has 16 amino acids. Trimming stripped 5 bases from V and 2 bases from J, with 15 bases between. CDR3 nucleotides: TGTGCCAGCAGTCCTTATCCAGGGGCCACTAATGAAAAACTGTTTTTT. Residues: CASSPYPGATNEKLFF.

A single count supports this clone. The rearrangement joins TRBV9 to TRBJ1-6; D is ambiguous. The V end was cut by 3 bases, the J end by 7 bases, with 11 bases between. This CDR3 has 14 amino acids. CDR1 and CDR2 from the germline V gene are SGDLS and YYNGEE. The DNA for the CDR3 is TGTGCCAGCAGCGCTAATGTTGAGAATTCACCCCTCCACTTT. This codes for CASSANVENSPLHF.

This clone turned up a few times. The CDR3 region has the DNA TGTGCCAGCAGTCTTGTCGGATCGGGGCAGCCCCAGCATTTT. It translates to CASSLVGSGQPQHF. The chain is built from TRBV3-1 (or the pseudogene TRBV3-2) and TRBJ1-5; D is ambiguous. Trimming took off 6 bases at V and 7 bases at J, with 16 bases between the two ends. Per germline, CDR1 LGHDT and CDR2 YNNKEL (reference sequence). This CDR3 comprises 14 residues.

V and J are TRBV3-1 (or the pseudogene TRBV3-2) and TRBJ1-2, with 7 bases that match TRBD1. Germline CDR1 is LGHDT and CDR2 is YNNKEL (reference sequence). This CDR3 is built from 17 residues. The junction had 9 bases not matched to a gene; V was cut back by 1 base and J by 1 base. The CDR3 DNA reads TGTGCCAGCAGCCAAGTCATAAACAGGGGCAGTAACTATGGCTACACCTTC. Translation: CASSQVINRGSNYGYTF.

This chain connects TRBV5-1 to TRBJ2-7, with TRBD2 identical over 9 bases. Germline values: CDR1 SGHRS, CDR2 YFSETQ. Trimming at V came to 4 bases and at J to 1 base, leaving 6 bases not matched to a gene. The CDR3 spans 15 residues. DNA for the CDR3: TGCGCCAGCAGCGCCCTAGCGGGGTCTTCCTACGAGCAGTACTTC. It translates to CASSALAGSSYEQYF.

This clone was seen more than once but under ten times. The V gene is TRBV4-3, the J gene TRBJ1-5; possible D gene TRBD1, 5 bases. Trimming stripped 1 base from V and 0 bases from J, with 19 bases between. CDR1 LGHNA and CDR2 YSLEER come from the germline V gene. CDR3 length: 19 residues. CDR3 DNA: TGCGCCAGCAGCCAAGGTCTTCGGACAACTCTTTATAGCAATCAGCCCCAGCATTTT. It is translated as CASSQGLRTTLYSNQPQHF.

The chain uses TRBV7-9 and TRBJ1-2; D gene uncertain. Germline-derived CDR1 and CDR2 are SEHNR and FQNEAQ (reference sequence). This CDR3 spans 12 amino acids. V was shortened by 7 bases and J by 8 bases, with 14 bases between the two germline ends. CDR3 sequence reads: CASTQSGLGYTF. The CDR3 nucleotides read TGTGCCAGCACCCAGAGCGGCCTCGGCTACACCTTC.

The CDR3 sequence: CASSFIGQGIAGEQFF. The CDR3 nucleotides read TGTGCCAGCAGCTTTATTGGACAGGGGATTGCCGGTGAGCAGTTCTTC. V usage is TRBV7-3 and J usage is TRBJ2-1, with TRBD1 matching 9 bases. There are 16 residues in the CDR3. V trimming: 3 bases; J trimming: 9 bases; junction bases outside the gene matches: 12. Germline V gives CDR1 SGHTA, CDR2 FQGTGA.

The CDR3 sequence is CASSTRGVEKLFF. The CDR3 nucleotides are TGCGCCAGCAGCACGCGTGGAGTTGAAAAACTGTTTTTT. The gene calls are TRBV5-1 and TRBJ1-4; D is unresolved. The CDR3 covers 13 residues. Per germline, CDR1 SGHRS and CDR2 YFSETQ. The ends were cut back, 4 bases at V and 7 bases at J, with 11 bases in the middle. Based on the CDR3 plus reference TRBV5-1 and TRBJ1-4, the full variable domain is KAGVTQTPRYLIKTRGQQVTLSCSPISGHRSVSWYQQTPGQGLQFLFEYFSETQRNKGNFPGRFSGRQFSNSRSEMNVSTLELGDSALYLCASSTRGVEKLFFGSGTQLSVL.

The rearrangement links TRBV28 to TRBJ1-2; perhaps TRBD1 as D (6 bases). Per germline, CDR1 MDHEN and CDR2 SYDVKM. CDR3 length equals 13 residues. Trimming removed 2 bases from V and 13 bases from J, with 17 bases in between. The CDR3 DNA reads TGTGCCAGCAGTTTAGGGGGGGCTCCTCGTCGCACCTTC. Protein: CASSLGGAPRRTF.

The chain has TRBV5-1 and TRBJ1-5; 8 bases agree with TRBD1. V trimming: 4 bases; J trimming: 0 bases; junction bases outside the gene matches: 18. The V gene's germline CDR1 is SGHRS and CDR2 YFSETQ. CDR3 length: 20 amino acids. The CDR3 DNA is TGCGCCAGCAGCCAGAACCTACGGGACAGGAGCCTCTATAGCAATCAGCCCCAGCATTTT. This encodes CASSQNLRDRSLYSNQPQHF.

This chain connects TRBV24-1 to TRBJ2-2; no firm D call. The CDR3 is 13 amino acids. Per the germline V gene, CDR1 is KGHDR and CDR2 is SFDVKD. V lost 1 base and J lost 6, with 5 bases in between. CDR3 sequence (DNA): TGTGCCACCAGTGATTTTAAGCCCGGGGAGCTGTTTTTT. Translation: CATSDFKPGELFF.

The chain has TRBV19 and TRBJ2-5, with TRBD2 matching over 7 bases. Germline V gives CDR1 LNHDA, CDR2 SQIVND (reference sequence). V shed 5 bases and J 5 bases; nucleotides not matched to a gene: 11. The CDR3 sequence is 15 residues long. This chain's CDR3 is CASSPGGGRAETQYF. The DNA for the CDR3 is TGTGCCAGTAGTCCGGGAGGTGGCAGGGCCGAGACCCAGTACTTC.

This chain joins TRBV7-2 and TRBJ1-2, with D unresolved. V was clipped by 2 bases and J by 3 bases, with 10 bases between them. Germline loops: CDR1 SGHTA, CDR2 FQGNSA. CDR3 length: 14 residues. The CDR3 DNA sequence: TGTGCCAGCAGCTTACTCAGTGCGGACTATGGCTACACCTTC. As protein: CASSLLSADYGYTF.

A few counts support this clone. The chain uses TRBV7-2 and TRBJ1-4; the match to TRBD1 covers 9 bases. CDR3 length equals 15 residues. Germline V lookup: CDR1 SGHTA, CDR2 FQGNSA. The V and J ends lost 3 bases and 8 bases, in that order; junction bases with no gene match: 7. The CDR3 spells CASSFSGTGTEKLFF. The CDR3 nucleotides are TGTGCCAGCAGCTTCTCCGGGACAGGGACAGAAAAACTGTTTTTT.

This clone was seen more than once but under ten times. CDR3 in amino acids: CASSYRESQPQHF. Written as DNA, the CDR3 is TGTGCCAGCAGTTACAGGGAGAGTCAGCCCCAGCATTTT. J is TRBJ1-5 and V is TRBV6-5, with D hard to call. The CDR3 is 13 residues long. Trimming removed 2 bases from V and 6 bases from J, with 8 bases in between. The germline gives CDR1 MNHEY, CDR2 SVGAGI.

V and J are TRBV15 and TRBJ2-3; 10 nucleotides match TRBD2. The CDR3 runs 16 residues. The V and J ends lost 0 bases and 6 bases, in that order; junction bases with no gene match: 6. Germline CDR1 is LNHNV and CDR2 is YYDKDF (reference sequence). CDR3 coding DNA: TGTGCCACCAGCAGAGATTCACTAGCGGGGCTTGATACGCAGTATTTT. Its translation: CATSRDSLAGLDTQYF.

V and J are TRBV5-1 and TRBJ1-4; D is perhaps TRBD1 (5 bases). V lost 4 bases, J lost 7 bases, and 14 bases lay in between. This CDR3 region has 14 residues. Germline lookup yields CDR1 SGHRS and CDR2 YFSETQ. The CDR3 DNA is TGCGCCAGCAGCCCCGGGGGAGGTTCTGAAAAACTGTTTTTT. It translates to CASSPGGGSEKLFF.

The chain recombines TRBV9 with TRBJ2-1, with D possibly matching TRBD2 (6 bases). The germline V gene encodes CDR1 SGDLS and CDR2 YYNGEE. Between the trimmed V and J ends, which lost 4 bases and 4 bases, there was a span of 15 bases. This CDR3 spans 15 amino acids. CDR3 coding DNA: TGTGCCAGCAGCACCACTGCGGGGTCTTACAATGAGCAGTTCTTC. Its translation: CASSTTAGSYNEQFF.